Following are 19 T cell receptor beta chains from one sample sequenced in a study of T-cell reconstitution after alpha-beta-depleted transplantation in children. Preparing the TCRbeta library involved the use of unique molecular identifiers. TCRdb reprocessed the PCR reads via MiXCR and lists one record per CDR3 protein. The repertoire holds 530,000 or so distinct CDR3 sequences, 27% seen once, with under 45% in the top ten. The sequences come from PBMCs, collected before TCRalphabeta/CD19-depleted stem cell transplant. All receptors derive from a boy under two years old with Wiskott-Aldrich syndrome, due to receive a stem cell transplant.

The V call is TRBV5-1, the J call TRBJ2-3; 8 bases align to TRBD2. Germline V gene data show CDR1 as SGHRS and CDR2 as YFSETQ. The junction had 11 bases not matched to a gene; V was cut back by 3 bases and J by 2 bases. The CDR3 covers 17 residues. CDR3 in DNA: TGCGCCAGCAGCTACTTCAGCGGGACTAGTATCACAGATACGCAGTATTTT. Translating it yields CASSYFSGTSITDTQYF.

This clonotype was picked up a small number of times. The DNA for the CDR3 is TGCGCCAGCAGCTTGGACAGTGGGGGGCAAGAGACCCAGTACTTC. Translation gives CASSLDSGGQETQYF. The chain recombines TRBV5-1 with TRBJ2-5, with TRBD2 as a possible D gene (6 bases). Germline V gene lookup returns CDR1 SGHRS and CDR2 YFSETQ. The CDR3 spans 15 residues. The V end lost 0 bases, the J end lost 2 bases, and 11 bases lay between the germline ends.

This clonotype was counted only a few times. The chain employs TRBV12-3 or TRBV12-4 and TRBJ2-2; TRBD2 matches at 10 bases. The CDR3 is made up of 15 amino acids. V gave up 7 bases and J gave up 4 bases; unmatched junction bases: 6. This CDR3 is CASMSGRGSTGELFF. In DNA form, the CDR3 reads TGTGCCAGCATGAGCGGGAGGGGGAGCACCGGGGAGCTGTTTTTT.

The chain combines TRBV4-2 with TRBJ2-7; TRBD2 agrees at 9 bases. Trimming removed 0 bases from V and 5 bases from J; junction bases left unmatched: 8. Germline-derived CDR1 and CDR2 are LGHNA and YNFKEQ. CDR3 length: 16 residues. CDR3 amino acids: CASSQEVGGRDHEQYF. The DNA of the CDR3 is TGTGCCAGCAGCCAAGAAGTGGGCGGGAGGGACCACGAGCAGTACTTC.

V is TRBV5-1 and J is TRBJ2-7; D is possibly TRBD2 (6 bases). The CDR3 runs 17 residues. Germline-derived CDR1 and CDR2 are SGHRS and YFSETQ. The ends were cut back, 4 bases at V and 5 bases at J, with 25 bases in the middle. As DNA, the CDR3 is TGCGCCAGCAGCCCCCCGGGTTCTAGGAGGGCTGGCCACGAGCAGTACTTC. Translated, it gives CASSPPGSRRAGHEQYF.

The rearrangement joins TRBV28 to TRBJ2-1; TRBD2 matches at 8 bases. J lost 10 bases, V lost 6 bases, and 8 bases had no gene match. Germline CDR1 is MDHEN and CDR2 is SYDVKM. The CDR3 has 13 residues. CDR3 in DNA: TGTGCCAGCAGATTAGCGGGACCCAAGGAGCAGTTCTTC. Protein sequence: CASRLAGPKEQFF.

This clonotype was counted a single time. The chain links TRBV6-5 to TRBJ2-7, with TRBD1 matching 8 bases. After removal of 3 bases from V and 2 bases from J, the junction contained 9 bases not matched to a gene. The CDR3 length is 16 residues. Germline CDR1 reads MNHEY; CDR2 reads SVGAGI. The CDR3 nucleotides are TGTGCCAGCAGTTATGGTTGGGACAGGCAGACCTACGAGCAGTACTTC. It is translated as CASSYGWDRQTYEQYF.

In this sample, this clonotype turned up a few times. The chain recombines TRBV20-1 with TRBJ1-1; possibly TRBD1 for D (5 bases). CDR1 is DFQATT, CDR2 SNEGSKA, per germline (reference sequence). The CDR3 has 9 residues. The ends were cut back, 7 bases at V and 5 bases at J, with 5 bases in the middle. CDR3: CSGGTEAFF. Here the CDR3 DNA reads TGCAGTGGGGGGACTGAAGCTTTCTTT.

This clonotype has a handful of counts. The J gene is TRBJ2-1, the V gene TRBV12-3 or TRBV12-4; D is ambiguous. V dropped 6 bases and J dropped 5 bases, with 14 bases sitting between them. The CDR3 extends over 14 amino acids. CDR3 in amino acids: CASRPSLGNNEQFF. In nucleotides, the CDR3 is TGTGCCAGCAGACCTTCGCTAGGAAACAATGAGCAGTTCTTC.

The chain recombines TRBV5-1 with TRBJ2-5; maybe TRBD2 (5 bases). This CDR3 has 12 residues. CDR1 is SGHRS, CDR2 YFSETQ, per germline. V was cut by 5 bases and J by 3 bases, with 8 bases left in between. As DNA, the CDR3 is TGCGCCAGCAGTGACGGGGAAGAGACCCAGTACTTC. Protein: CASSDGEETQYF.

The genes are TRBV9 and TRBJ2-3; unclear D gene. Trimming left V 0 bases short and J 2 bases short, with 7 bases between. The CDR3 has 14 amino acids. The germline V gene encodes CDR1 SGDLS and CDR2 YYNGEE. The CDR3 nucleotides read TGTGCCAGCAGCGTAGATCCCTTCACAGATACGCAGTATTTT. It is translated as CASSVDPFTDTQYF.

The chain has TRBV5-1 and TRBJ2-3; 14 bases are a match to TRBD2. CDR1 is SGHRS and CDR2 is YFSETQ in the germline V gene. V was clipped by 3 bases and J by 5 bases; unmatched bases: 5. There are 16 residues in the CDR3. Here the CDR3 DNA reads TGCGCCAGCAGCTACGGGACTAGCGGGAGTGGAGATACGCAGTATTTT. This encodes CASSYGTSGSGDTQYF. The complete variable domain, with remaining parts taken from reference TRBV5-1 and TRBJ2-3, reads KAGVTQTPRYLIKTRGQQVTLSCSPISGHRSVSWYQQTPGQGLQFLFEYFSETQRNKGNFPGRFSGRQFSNSRSEMNVSTLELGDSALYLCASSYGTSGSGDTQYFGPGTRLTVL.

The rearrangement links TRBV20-1 to TRBJ1-2; a possible D gene is TRBD1 (5 bases). CDR3 size: 12 residues. V shed 0 bases and J shed 6 bases, with 8 bases lying between them. CDR1 and CDR2 (germline): DFQATT, SNEGSKA (reference sequence). CDR3 DNA: TGCAGTGCTAGAGAACCCAGGGATGGCTACACCTTC. This gives the protein CSAREPRDGYTF.

A single count supports this clonotype. The genes are TRBV20-1 and TRBJ2-5; D remains ambiguous. CDR1 is DFQATT and CDR2 is SNEGSKA in the germline V gene (reference sequence). V was clipped by 0 bases and J by 5 bases, with 10 bases between them. This CDR3 has 13 amino acids. The DNA for the CDR3 is TGCAGTGCTAGAGATCCATCTAAGGAGACCCAGTACTTC. This translates into CSARDPSKETQYF.

The J gene is TRBJ2-1, the V gene TRBV5-1; D not certain. Germline V gene data show CDR1 as SGHRS and CDR2 as YFSETQ. Trimming left V 2 bases short and J 4 bases short, with 7 bases between. CDR3 length equals 13 residues. This chain's CDR3 is CASSFKGYNEQFF. The CDR3 nucleotides are TGCGCCAGCAGCTTTAAAGGGTACAATGAGCAGTTCTTC.

This clonotype was detected a few times. The rearrangement joins TRBV13 to TRBJ2-5; TRBD2 matches 9 bases. The germline V gene has CDR1 PRHDT and CDR2 FYEKMQ (reference sequence). CDR3 size: 17 residues. Trimming cost V 5 bases and J 1 base; bases outside gene matches: 11. The CDR3 loop reads CASSLSGRRVSQETQYF. CDR3 in DNA: TGTGCCAGCAGCCTAAGCGGGAGGAGGGTCAGCCAAGAGACCCAGTACTTC.

The genes are TRBV19 and TRBJ2-3; 14 bases are a match to TRBD2. The germline V gene encodes CDR1 LNHDA and CDR2 SQIVND (reference sequence). V lost 4 bases to trimming and J lost 1 base; unmatched junction nucleotides: 4. The CDR3 length is 17 residues. DNA for the CDR3: TGTGCCAGTAGTAAACGACTAGCGGGAGGGGGCACAGATACGCAGTATTTT. As protein: CASSKRLAGGGTDTQYF.

J is TRBJ2-1 and V is TRBV27; TRBD1 matches at 7 bases. The CDR3 has 16 residues. The germline V gene encodes CDR1 MNHEY and CDR2 SMNVEV (reference sequence). The V and J ends lost 2 bases and 9 bases, in that order; junction bases with no gene match: 13. The CDR3 DNA follows: TGTGCCAGCAGTTTACTTCCCAAGACAGGGACGGGTGAGCAGTTCTTC. This gives the protein CASSLLPKTGTGEQFF.

The CDR3 loop is CASSFTGGNTIYF. DNA for the CDR3: TGTGCCAGCAGTTTCACCGGCGGAAACACCATATATTTT. The chain joins TRBV12-3 or TRBV12-4 to TRBJ1-3; D is unresolved. The CDR3 runs to 13 residues. V gave up 3 bases and J gave up 4 bases, with 7 bases separating them.